This T cell receptor beta chain was captured by sequencing in a study of CD8 T cells in Susac syndrome. cDNA came from approximately 0.5 to 1 ug RNA primed by random hexamers. By means of immunoSEQ multiplex PCR, TCR beta CDR3 spanning 54 Vbeta and 13 Jbeta underwent amplification. Each CDR3 protein is one row after TCRdb ran MiXCR on the immunoSEQ multiplex PCR reads. The table shows some 250,000 distinct CDR3 sequences, with about 96% occurring only once. J was trimmed by 0 bases and V by 6 bases; bases with no gene match: 9. This CDR3 spans 18 amino acids. Germline CDR1 is MDHEN and CDR2 is SYDVKM.

This clonotype was sampled from a human donor with Susac syndrome. Material: CD4+ T cells from PBMCs. The genes are TRBV28 and TRBJ2-7; 15 bases agree with TRBD2. The CDR3 DNA follows: TGTGCCAGCAGGGAAGGGGGACTAGCGGGAGGCCTCTCCTACGAGCAGTACTTC. Amino acid sequence: CASREGGLAGGLSYEQYF.